One sample yielded the 8 T cell receptor beta chains listed below, sequenced in a study of shared T cell receptors in the human thymus. Produced via immunoSEQ multiplex PCR; TCRdb's table is partial and in-frame only. The sample holds about 610,000 clones, around 89% seen once. Separately, the same data were catalogued under a study of human thymus T cells.

The specimen was thymocytes. The receptor source for this set is a boy under two years old with a congenital heart defect.

The table lists this clone with a count of one. V and J are TRBV7-6 and TRBJ1-3; D gene ambiguous. Germline V gene sequence: CDR1 SGHVS, CDR2 FNYEAQ. The CDR3 runs 18 residues. The V end lost 5 bases, the J end lost 1 base, and 21 bases lay between the germline ends. CDR3 in amino acids: CASSRGSDGPFSGNTIYF. The CDR3 coding sequence is TGTGCCAGCAGCAGAGGCAGTGACGGCCCATTTTCTGGAAACACCATATATTTT.

The chain employs TRBV5-1 and TRBJ2-3; the match to TRBD2 covers 8 bases. Germline V gene sequence: CDR1 SGHRS, CDR2 YFSETQ. The junction had 6 bases not matched to a gene; V was cut back by 1 base and J by 2 bases. The CDR3 has 16 amino acids. CDR3: CASSLTSGTSTDTQYF. The CDR3 nucleotides are TGCGCCAGCAGCTTGACTAGCGGAACTTCCACAGATACGCAGTATTTT.

The V and J genes are TRBV6-1 and TRBJ2-7; 13 nucleotides align to TRBD2. The germline V gene has CDR1 MNHNS and CDR2 SASEGT. Germline trimming cut 1 base from V and 4 bases from J; bases unmatched to any gene: 13. This CDR3 has 19 residues. CDR3 sequence: CASSEVRTSGSRRSYEQYF. CDR3 DNA sequence: TGTGCCAGCAGTGAAGTTAGGACTAGCGGGAGCCGGCGGTCTTACGAGCAGTACTTC.

The chain links TRBV10-2 to TRBJ2-1, with TRBD2 identical over 11 bases. In germline, CDR1 is WSHSY, CDR2 SAAADI. There are 15 residues in the CDR3. The V segment lost 6 bases and the J segment 6 bases; nucleotides outside the gene matches: 7. The CDR3 is CASRRGLAGCNEQFF. CDR3 DNA sequence: TGCGCCAGCAGGCGCGGACTAGCGGGCTGCAATGAGCAGTTCTTC.

The chain couples TRBV4-2 to TRBJ1-1; 7 nucleotides match TRBD1. V trimming: 3 bases; J trimming: 5 bases; junction bases outside the gene matches: 9. The CDR3 spans 15 residues. In germline, CDR1 is LGHNA, CDR2 YNFKEQ. In DNA form, the CDR3 reads TGTGCCAGCAGCCAGGGGGTAGACAGGGTAACTGAAGCTTTCTTT. Its translation: CASSQGVDRVTEAFF.

V is TRBV5-6 and J is TRBJ1-1; D unclear. The CDR3 runs to 11 residues. Between the trimmed V and J ends, which lost 0 bases and 8 bases, there was a span of 5 bases. Germline V gene lookup returns CDR1 SGHDT and CDR2 YYEEEE. CDR3 sequence reads: CASSLGQEAFF. CDR3 DNA sequence: TGTGCCAGCAGCTTGGGACAAGAAGCTTTCTTT.

The gene calls are TRBV10-3 and TRBJ2-7, with 7 bases aligning to TRBD1. Germline V CDR1 and CDR2: ENHRY, SYGVKD. After removal of 5 bases from V and 4 bases from J, the junction contained 17 bases not matched to a gene. The CDR3 has 17 amino acids. For the CDR3, the DNA is TGTGCCATCAGTTCCCAAATCGGACAGGACGCGTTTTACGAGCAGTACTTC. Translated: CAISSQIGQDAFYEQYF.

This chain uses TRBV12-2 with TRBJ1-1; TRBD1, as called in the table, went unchecked against the DNA. TRBV12-2 is deemed a pseudogene. The CDR3 has 15 residues. DNA for the CDR3: TGTGCAAGTCGCCGGGAGACAGGGGTGGGGACTGAAGCTTTCTTT. Its translation: CASRRETGVGTEAFF.